This paragraph reports one TCR beta chain. The PCR ran on 60 Vbeta and 13 Jbeta primers. The repertoire was sequenced with immunoSEQ multiplex PCR; TCRdb's copy has only in-frame clones and lacks some. This sample's clone table lists some 120,000 clones. The data were taken from a study of cytomegalovirus exposure and HLA in healthy donors. The sequenced sample was PBMCs. The sequence derives from a man between 25 and 39 years old in good health and CMV-seronegative.

CDR3 region: CASSKEVERDQPQHF. CDR3 nucleotide sequence: TGTGCCAGCAGCAAAGAGGTGGAGAGGGATCAGCCCCAGCATTTT. This chain joins TRBV21-1 and TRBJ1-5. TRBV21-1 is marked as a pseudogene. The CDR3 length is 15 residues.